A single T cell receptor beta chain is shown here with its context. CDR3 size: 16 residues. Germline loops: CDR1 ENHRY, CDR2 SYGVKD. Germline trimming cut 1 base from V and 3 bases from J; bases unmatched to any gene: 8. Profiling relied on immunoSEQ multiplex PCR, and the TCRdb table lists in-frame clones only, not all of them. This sample yields about 46,000 clones, of which roughly nine tenths are seen a single time; approximately 0.67% belongs to the top ten. This entry is derived from a study of memory CD8 T cells in hepatitis C reinfection. In the study overall: Samples late or after reinfection came 12 to 24 weeks post-detection.

Time point denoted: late/post reinfection, 12 to 24 weeks after detection. TCR sequencing was done directly ex vivo on sorted cells, without expansion in vitro. The rearrangement links TRBV10-3 to TRBJ1-2; 7 positions match TRBD1. Sequenced input: naive CD8+ T cells sorted from blood. The clonotype comes from a man aged 18 to 30 with hepatitis C virus infection. Here the CDR3 reads CAISEFSGTEDYGYTF. CDR3 coding DNA: TGTGCCATCAGTGAGTTCTCCGGGACAGAAGACTATGGCTACACCTTC.